Below are 18 T cell receptor beta chains sequenced from a single sample in a study of T cell repertoires in aging, cancer and after chemotherapy. Multiplex touch-down PCR with TRB-A/B primers amplified rearranged V-D-J TRB sequences. TCRdb fed the multiplex PCR reads into MiXCR, producing one record per CDR3 protein. This repertoire shows over 8,500 distinct CDR3 sequences, roughly 42% found once; its top ten account for roughly 7.3%. Peripheral blood genomic DNA, not sorted cells or RNA, was the template. Sequencing was done on a sample of blood. Receptors were obtained from a human donor in good health.

This rearrangement joins TRBV6-6 to TRBJ2-7; 7 nucleotides line up with TRBD2. V shed 0 bases, J shed 3 bases, and the junction held 8 bases outside the gene matches. Germline values: CDR1 MNHNY, CDR2 SVGAGI (reference sequence). The CDR3 length is 16 residues. CDR3 DNA: TGTGCCAGCAGTTACTCTCTACTAGCGTCTGGCTACGAGCAGTACTTC. Protein sequence: CASSYSLLASGYEQYF.

The chain employs TRBV19 and TRBJ1-5, with D possibly being TRBD1 (5 bases). The CDR3 is 14 amino acids. V lost 5 bases and J 3 bases, leaving 11 bases between the germline ends. The germline gives CDR1 LNHDA, CDR2 SQIVND (reference sequence). CDR3 DNA sequence: TGTGCCAGTAGTGGTCGGGACCCCAATCAGCCCCAGCATTTT. This codes for CASSGRDPNQPQHF. The entire variable domain, with the rest obtained from reference TRBV19 and TRBJ1-5, is as follows: DGGITQSPKYLFRKEGQNVTLSCEQNLNHDAMYWYRQDPGQGLRLIYYSQIVNDFQKGDIAEGYSVSREKKESFPLTVTSAQKNPTAFYLCASSGRDPNQPQHFGDGTRLSIL.

CDR3 region: CAWRADKNQETQYF. The CDR3 coding sequence is TGTGCCTGGAGGGCGGACAAAAACCAAGAGACCCAGTACTTC. The rearrangement uses TRBV30 and TRBJ2-5; tentative D call: TRBD1 (5 bases). Between the trimmed V and J ends, which lost 3 bases and 0 bases, there was a span of 11 bases. The germline V gene encodes CDR1 GTSNPN and CDR2 SVGIG (reference sequence). The CDR3 extends over 14 amino acids.

The chain carries TRBV7-3 and TRBJ2-3, with 9 bases lining up with TRBD2. V was pared by 2 bases and J by 5 bases, with 2 bases of the junction left unmatched. The CDR3 runs 14 residues. Germline V gene sequence: CDR1 SGHTA, CDR2 FQGTGA. This CDR3 reads CASSLAGGRDTQYF. The DNA of the CDR3 is TGTGCCAGCAGCTTAGCGGGGGGGAGAGATACGCAGTATTTT.

This clonotype was seen only a few times. The chain is built from TRBV30 and TRBJ2-7, with 10 bases fitting TRBD1. The V gene's germline CDR1 is GTSNPN and CDR2 SVGIG (reference sequence). The CDR3 length is 14 residues. V lost 2 bases, J lost 5 bases, and 6 bases stayed unmatched. The CDR3 DNA follows: TGTGCCTGGAGTAGCGCCGGGACAGGGGACGAGCAGTACTTC. Its protein is CAWSSAGTGDEQYF.

This clonotype was seen more than once but under ten times. The chain uses TRBV20-1 and TRBJ1-6; D perhaps matches TRBD1 (5 bases). This CDR3 has 17 residues. V was shortened by 5 bases and J by 9 bases, with 26 bases between the two germline ends. The germline V gene encodes CDR1 DFQATT and CDR2 SNEGSKA (reference sequence). DNA for the CDR3: TGCAGTGCTTCTCGGGGGGGTGGAGAGGCGGGCGCTTCACCCCTCCACTTT. This codes for CSASRGGGEAGASPLHF.

V and J are TRBV5-4 and TRBJ2-3; D might be TRBD1 (6 bases). The CDR3 covers 16 residues. Germline V CDR1 and CDR2: SGHNT, YYREEE (reference sequence). V was pared by 0 bases and J by 1 base, with 12 bases between. CDR3 sequence reads: CASSLARGRGTDTQYF. The CDR3 nucleotides are TGTGCCAGCAGCTTGGCCAGGGGTAGGGGCACAGATACGCAGTATTTT.

The genes are TRBV5-1 and TRBJ2-3; D not resolved. There are 12 residues in the CDR3. Germline V gives CDR1 SGHRS, CDR2 YFSETQ. The V end lost 0 bases, the J end lost 4 bases, and 3 bases lay between the germline ends. Written as DNA, the CDR3 is TGCGCCAGCAGCTTGGCTCCAGATACGCAGTATTTT. Amino acids: CASSLAPDTQYF.

The chain joins TRBV20-1 to TRBJ2-1; TRBD2 matches at 8 bases. CDR1 and CDR2 (germline): DFQATT, SNEGSKA (reference sequence). V trimming: 5 bases; J trimming: 5 bases; junction bases outside the gene matches: 20. CDR3 length: 18 residues. The CDR3, as DNA: TGCAGTGCTGAGGCCAAAAAGGAAGGATTAGCGGGGCACAATGAGCAGTTCTTC. This translates into CSAEAKKEGLAGHNEQFF.

There are a few counts of this clonotype. The DNA for the CDR3 is TGTGCCAGCAGTTTAAACCCAAACTATGGCTACACCTTC. It yields the protein CASSLNPNYGYTF. The chain couples TRBV28 to TRBJ1-2; no firm D call. Germline CDR1 MDHEN, CDR2 SYDVKM. The CDR3 totals 13 residues. The V end lost 2 bases, the J end lost 2 bases, and 6 bases lay between the germline ends.

This clonotype was detected only a few times. The V and J genes are TRBV29-1 and TRBJ2-7, with 12 bases matching TRBD2. The ends lost 7 bases at V and 2 bases at J; junction bases unmatched: 24. The CDR3 consists of 20 residues. The germline V gene has CDR1 SQVTM and CDR2 ANQGSEA. The CDR3 spells CSAIDLAGGQGGYTPYEQYF. The CDR3 DNA sequence: TGCAGCGCAATTGACCTAGCGGGAGGGCAAGGGGGATACACACCCTACGAGCAGTACTTC.

This clonotype showed up just a few times. This sequence joins TRBV12-3 or TRBV12-4 and TRBJ1-6; possible D gene TRBD1, 5 bases. The CDR3 consists of 15 residues. V lost 2 bases, J lost 6 bases, and 11 bases lay in between. The CDR3 is CASSLLTVSNSPLHF. The CDR3 DNA is TGTGCCAGCAGTTTATTGACAGTCAGTAATTCACCCCTCCACTTT.

This clonotype was found a few times. The chain couples TRBV20-1 to TRBJ2-1; 15 nucleotides align to TRBD2. Germline V gene data show CDR1 as DFQATT and CDR2 as SNEGSKA (reference sequence). The CDR3 runs 17 residues. V was pared by 6 bases and J by 3 bases, with 9 bases of the junction left unmatched. CDR3 bases: TGCAGTGCGGGGGGACTAGCGGGGGGCCGACTCTACAATGAGCAGTTCTTC. This sequence encodes CSAGGLAGGRLYNEQFF.

The chain links TRBV11-1 to TRBJ2-3; TRBD2 matches 9 bases. Unmatched junction bases numbered 2, after V lost 5 bases and J lost 8 bases. The length of the CDR3 is 12 residues. CDR1 and CDR2 from the germline V gene are SGHAT and FQDESV (reference sequence). CDR3 sequence (DNA): TGTGCCAGCAGCGGGCGGGAGGGTACGCAGTATTTT. Its protein is CASSGREGTQYF.

The chain employs TRBV3-1 and TRBJ2-7, with TRBD2 matching over 7 bases. Germline lookup yields CDR1 LGHDT and CDR2 YNNKEL (reference sequence). With V trimmed by 4 bases and J by 1 base, 10 bases remained unmatched. This CDR3 spans 16 amino acids. CDR3 amino acids: CASSPPFSGRSYEQYF. In nucleotides, the CDR3 is TGTGCCAGCAGCCCCCCGTTCTCCGGGAGGTCCTACGAGCAGTACTTC.

The genes are TRBV6-5 and TRBJ1-5; no definite D call. Trimming removed 0 bases from V and 4 bases from J, with 13 bases in between. Per the germline V gene, CDR1 is MNHEY and CDR2 is SVGAGI. This CDR3 region has 16 residues. CDR3 nucleotide sequence: TGTGCCAGCAGTTACTCCCTCCCCGACTCAAATCAGCCCCAGCATTTT. Protein product: CASSYSLPDSNQPQHF.

This sequence joins TRBV7-2 and TRBJ1-2, with a tentative D call TRBD1 (6 bases). The CDR3 length is 14 residues. In germline, CDR1 is SGHTA, CDR2 FQGNSA. The V gene lost 5 bases and the J gene lost 7 bases, with 17 bases spanning the gap. The CDR3 protein is CASSPPGGGFGYTF. The CDR3 nucleotides are TGTGCCAGCAGCCCCCCGGGGGGGGGCTTTGGCTACACCTTC.

The V gene is TRBV6-6, the J gene TRBJ1-5; D gene uncertain. V was clipped by 0 bases and J by 6 bases, with 3 bases between them. Germline CDR1 and CDR2: MNHNY and SVGAGI (reference sequence). This CDR3 has 12 amino acids. The CDR3 is CASSYSSQPQHF. The CDR3 coding sequence is TGTGCCAGCAGTTACTCCAGTCAGCCCCAGCATTTT.